One sample yielded the 5 T cell receptor beta chains listed below, sequenced in a study of cytomegalovirus exposure and HLA in healthy donors. The PCR contained 60 Vbeta and 13 Jbeta primers. Data came from immunoSEQ multiplex PCR; TCRdb stores just in-frame clones and leaves some out. This table has 70,000 to 90,000 clones, about 79% appearing once. The sequencing sample was made of PBMCs. These receptors came from a man in his 70s in good health and CMV-seropositive.

The genes are TRBV5-6 and TRBJ1-4; D perhaps matches TRBD1 (6 bases). The V and J ends lost 4 bases and 5 bases respectively, with 12 bases between them. From germline, CDR1 is SGHDT and CDR2 YYEEEE. The CDR3 runs to 14 residues. CDR3 protein: CASSRTGSNEKLFF. Here the CDR3 DNA reads TGTGCCAGCAGCCGCACAGGGTCCAATGAAAAACTGTTTTTT.

The V and J genes are TRBV5-1 and TRBJ1-3, with D unclear. Deletions cut 4 bases from V and 3 bases from J, with 11 bases between. This CDR3 spans 14 amino acids. Germline V gives CDR1 SGHRS, CDR2 YFSETQ. Written as DNA, the CDR3 is TGCGCCAGCAGCACCGGACTCCTTGGAAACACCATATATTTT. Amino acids: CASSTGLLGNTIYF.

The chain has TRBV5-6 and TRBJ2-1, with TRBD2 identical over 7 bases. The CDR3 totals 13 residues. J was trimmed by 10 bases and V by 6 bases; bases with no gene match: 10. Germline V gives CDR1 SGHDT, CDR2 YYEEEE. In nucleotides, the CDR3 is TGTGCCAGCACCATGGGGAATAGCGGGGAGCAGTTCTTC. It specifies CASTMGNSGEQFF.

This clone came up once. This chain uses TRBV9 with TRBJ2-1; D is possibly TRBD1 (5 bases). Trimming shortened V by 0 bases and J by 2 bases, and 9 bases separated the two germline ends. The CDR3 sequence is 15 residues long. CDR1 is SGDLS, CDR2 YYNGEE, per germline. This CDR3 is CASSVEGSPYNEQFF. In DNA form, the CDR3 reads TGTGCCAGCAGCGTAGAGGGGTCTCCCTACAATGAGCAGTTCTTC.

The V call is TRBV19, the J call TRBJ2-5, with D unclear. Germline loops: CDR1 LNHDA, CDR2 SQIVND (reference sequence). Trimming stripped 9 bases from V and 6 bases from J, with 11 bases between. The CDR3 loop spans 11 amino acids. In nucleotides, the CDR3 is TGTGCCAGCTCGGCAGGCCAGACCCAGTACTTC. Translating it yields CASSAGQTQYF.